These T cell receptor beta chains were read from a single sample in a study of metastatic and nonmetastatic thyroid tumors. TCRdb reanalyzed the PCR reads with MiXCR. The sample gives about 38,000 clones, more than 45% of which show up once; less than 25% is in the top ten. The sample comprised tumor tissue. The receptors shown here come from a male donor with papillary thyroid cancer or a benign thyroid nodule (not recorded which). Some clones in this sample may be carry-over from other donors' samples. The CDR3 runs from the conserved cysteine through the conserved F or W. Each record gives: CDR3 protein, CDR3 DNA, J gene, D gene, V gene, clone size. The D gene is left open where the match is weak. Some rows mark clone size as missing; the rest say once, few, many or name a class of expanded clone.

CDR3: CASSLQGDQPQHF; DNA: TGCGCCAGCAGCTTGCAGGGGGATCAGCCCCAGCATTTT; J: TRBJ1-5; D: TRBD1; V: TRBV5-1; size: medium-sized
CDR3: CATSRGTSGSNEQFF; DNA: TGTGCCACCAGCAGGGGGACTAGCGGGAGCAATGAGCAGTTCTTC; J: TRBJ2-1; D: TRBD2; V: TRBV15; size: many
CDR3: CASSRDTGTYEQYF; DNA: TGTGCCAGCTCACGGGATACTGGGACCTACGAGCAGTACTTC; J: TRBJ2-7; D: NA; V: TRBV18; size: once
CDR3: CASSRDRVWATGELFF; DNA: TGTGCCAGCAGCCGGGACAGGGTATGGGCAACCGGGGAGCTGTTTTTT; J: TRBJ2-2; D: TRBD1; V: TRBV12-3/TRBV12-4; size: few
CDR3: CASTPGTVGNSPLHF; DNA: TGTGCCAGCACCCCCGGGACAGTCGGTAATTCACCCCTCCACTTT; J: TRBJ1-6; D: TRBD1; V: TRBV27; size: NA
CDR3: CASSLFDTEGDSPLHF; DNA: TGTGCCAGCAGCTTGTTTGACACCGAGGGAGATTCACCCCTCCACTTT; J: TRBJ1-6; D: NA; V: TRBV5-6; size: NA
CDR3: CASRDTRREAFF; DNA: TGTGCCAGCAGGGACACAAGGAGGGAAGCTTTCTTT; J: TRBJ1-1; D: NA; V: TRBV6-1; size: NA
CDR3: CASSDGTGGEETQYF; DNA: TGTGCCAGCAGTGACGGGACAGGGGGCGAAGAGACCCAGTACTTC; J: TRBJ2-5; D: TRBD1; V: TRBV6-4; size: few
CDR3: CASSLSRGEKLFF; DNA: TGTGCCAGCAGCTTGAGCAGAGGTGAAAAACTGTTTTTT; J: TRBJ1-4; D: NA; V: TRBV5-4; size: NA
CDR3: CASSHHGDSSYEQYF; DNA: TGTGCCAGCAGCCACCACGGGGACAGCTCCTACGAGCAGTACTTC; J: TRBJ2-7; D: TRBD1; V: TRBV7-6; size: NA